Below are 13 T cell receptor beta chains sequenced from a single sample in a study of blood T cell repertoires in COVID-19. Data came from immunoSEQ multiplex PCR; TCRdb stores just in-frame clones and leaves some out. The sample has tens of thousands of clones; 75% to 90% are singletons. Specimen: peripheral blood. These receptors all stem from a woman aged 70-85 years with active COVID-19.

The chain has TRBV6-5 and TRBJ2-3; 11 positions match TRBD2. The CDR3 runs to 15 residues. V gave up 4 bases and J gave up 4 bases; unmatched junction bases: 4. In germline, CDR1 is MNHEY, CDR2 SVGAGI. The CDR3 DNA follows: TGTGCCAGCAGTTTATTAGCGGGAGGGGCAGATACGCAGTATTTT. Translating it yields CASSLLAGGADTQYF.

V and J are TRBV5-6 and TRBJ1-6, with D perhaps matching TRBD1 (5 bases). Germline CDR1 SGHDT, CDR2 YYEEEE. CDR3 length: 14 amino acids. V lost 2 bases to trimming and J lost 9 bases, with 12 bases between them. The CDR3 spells CASSFRDWSSPLHF. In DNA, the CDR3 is TGTGCCAGCAGCTTCCGGGACTGGAGTTCACCCCTCCACTTT.

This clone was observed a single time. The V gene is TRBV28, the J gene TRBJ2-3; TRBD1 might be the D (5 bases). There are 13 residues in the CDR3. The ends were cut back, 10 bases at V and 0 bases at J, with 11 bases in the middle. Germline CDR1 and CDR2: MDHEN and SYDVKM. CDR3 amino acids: CATLRQSTDTQYF. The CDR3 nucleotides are TGTGCCACGCTACGACAGAGCACAGATACGCAGTATTTT.

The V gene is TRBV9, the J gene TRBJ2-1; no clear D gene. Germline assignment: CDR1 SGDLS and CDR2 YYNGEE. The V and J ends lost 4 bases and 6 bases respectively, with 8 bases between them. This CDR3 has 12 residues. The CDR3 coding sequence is TGTGCCAGCAGCTCCCCGGTCAATGAGCAGTTCTTC. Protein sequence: CASSSPVNEQFF.

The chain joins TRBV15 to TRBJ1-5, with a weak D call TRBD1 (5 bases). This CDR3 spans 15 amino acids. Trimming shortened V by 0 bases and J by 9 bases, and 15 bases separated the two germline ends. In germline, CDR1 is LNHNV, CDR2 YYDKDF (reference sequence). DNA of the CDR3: TGTGCCACCAGCAGAGATCGGGGGGGGATAGGGCCCCAGCATTTT. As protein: CATSRDRGGIGPQHF.

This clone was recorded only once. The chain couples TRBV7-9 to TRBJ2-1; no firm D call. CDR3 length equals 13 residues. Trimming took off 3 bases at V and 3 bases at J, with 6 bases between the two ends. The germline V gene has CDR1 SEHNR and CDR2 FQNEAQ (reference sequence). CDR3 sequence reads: CASSFSYYNEQFF. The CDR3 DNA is TGTGCCAGCAGCTTTTCCTACTACAATGAGCAGTTCTTC. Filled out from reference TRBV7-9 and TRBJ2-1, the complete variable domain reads DTGVSQNPRHKITKRGQNVTFRCDPISEHNRLYWYRQTLGQGPEFLTYFQNEAQLEKSRLLSDRFSAERPKGSFSTLEIQRTEQGDSAMYLCASSFSYYNEQFFGPGTRLTVL.

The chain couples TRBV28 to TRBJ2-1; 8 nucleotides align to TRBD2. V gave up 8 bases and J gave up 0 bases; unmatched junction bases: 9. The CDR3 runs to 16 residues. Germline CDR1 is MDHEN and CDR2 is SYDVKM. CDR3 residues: CASLTREASSYNEQFF. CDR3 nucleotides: TGTGCCAGCCTGACGCGGGAGGCCTCCTCCTACAATGAGCAGTTCTTC.

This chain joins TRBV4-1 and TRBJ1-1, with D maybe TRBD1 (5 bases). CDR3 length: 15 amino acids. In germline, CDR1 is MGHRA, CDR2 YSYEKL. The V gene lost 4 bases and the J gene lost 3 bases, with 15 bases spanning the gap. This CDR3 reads CASSPFQVGDTEAFF. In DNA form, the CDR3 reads TGCGCCAGCAGCCCGTTTCAAGTAGGGGACACTGAAGCTTTCTTT.

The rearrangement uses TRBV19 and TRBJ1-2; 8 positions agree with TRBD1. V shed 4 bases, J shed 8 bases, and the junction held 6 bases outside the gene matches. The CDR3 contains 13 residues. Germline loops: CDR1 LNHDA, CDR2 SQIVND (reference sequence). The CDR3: CASSNRDRPGYTF. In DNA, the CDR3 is TGTGCCAGTAGTAACCGGGACAGGCCGGGCTACACCTTC. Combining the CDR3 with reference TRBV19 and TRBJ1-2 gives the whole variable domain DGGITQSPKYLFRKEGQNVTLSCEQNLNHDAMYWYRQDPGQGLRLIYYSQIVNDFQKGDIAEGYSVSREKKESFPLTVTSAQKNPTAFYLCASSNRDRPGYTFGSGTRLTVV.

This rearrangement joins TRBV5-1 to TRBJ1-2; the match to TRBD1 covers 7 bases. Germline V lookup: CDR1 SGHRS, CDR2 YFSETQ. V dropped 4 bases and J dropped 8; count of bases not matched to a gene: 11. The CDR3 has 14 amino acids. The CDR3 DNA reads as TGCGCCAGCAGCCGGAATTCAGGGGGAGAAGGCTACACCTTC. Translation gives CASSRNSGGEGYTF.

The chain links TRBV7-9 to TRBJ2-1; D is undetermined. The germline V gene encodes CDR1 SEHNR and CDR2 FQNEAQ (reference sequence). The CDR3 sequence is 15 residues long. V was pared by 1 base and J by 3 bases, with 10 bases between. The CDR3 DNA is TGTGCCAGCAGCTTAGTGGCTCCTGTCTACAATGAGCAGTTCTTC. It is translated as CASSLVAPVYNEQFF. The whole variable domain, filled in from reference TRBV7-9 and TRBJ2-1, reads DTGVSQNPRHKITKRGQNVTFRCDPISEHNRLYWYRQTLGQGPEFLTYFQNEAQLEKSRLLSDRFSAERPKGSFSTLEIQRTEQGDSAMYLCASSLVAPVYNEQFFGPGTRLTVL.

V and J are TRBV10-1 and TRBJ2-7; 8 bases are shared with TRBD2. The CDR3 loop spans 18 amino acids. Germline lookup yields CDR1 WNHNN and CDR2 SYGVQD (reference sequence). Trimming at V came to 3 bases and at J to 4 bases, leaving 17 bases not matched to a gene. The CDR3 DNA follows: TGCGCCAGCAGTGACAACTCGTGGGGAGCGGGAGAAATTTACGAGCAGTACTTC. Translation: CASSDNSWGAGEIYEQYF.

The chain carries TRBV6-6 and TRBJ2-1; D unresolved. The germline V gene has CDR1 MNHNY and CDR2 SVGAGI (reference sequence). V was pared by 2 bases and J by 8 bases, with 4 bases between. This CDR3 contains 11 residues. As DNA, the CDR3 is TGTGCCAGCAGTTACGAGTATGAGCAGTTCTTC. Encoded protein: CASSYEYEQFF.